The rows below give T cell receptor beta chains drawn from one sample of a study of T cells in Graves' hyperthyroidism and ophthalmopathy. TCRdb analysed the multiplex PCR reads with MiXCR anew, one entry per CDR3 protein. Among under 450,000 distinct CDR3 sequences, around 16% were seen once, and the ten largest hold approximately 8%. Sequencing input: blood. These receptor sequences come from a woman aged 18-29 years with Graves' hyperthyroidism. CDR3s include the opening cysteine and the closing phenylalanine or tryptophan. A D gene is named only where the DNA matches it firmly. Clone size is stated in some rows and not others, as once, few, many or a class when expanded.

d_call | j_call | v_call | clone_size | cdr3_nt | cdr3_aa
. | TRBJ2-5 | TRBV12-3/TRBV12-4 | many | TGTGCCAGCAGTTTAGTGAGCTTAAGGACAGTGCAAGAGACCCAGTACTTC | CASSLVSLRTVQETQYF
. | TRBJ1-5 | TRBV3-1 | many | TGTGCCAGCTCCCCCGGGGTAGGGGTGGATCAGCCCCAGCATTTT | CASSPGVGVDQPQHF
TRBD2 | TRBJ2-5 | TRBV6-1 | few | TGTGCCAGCAGTACGGGACTAGGCCGAGAGACCCAGTACTTC | CASSTGLGRETQYF
TRBD2 | TRBJ2-5 | TRBV4-1 | many | TGCGCCAGCAGCCAGCGGACTAGCGCCAAAGAGACCCAGTACTTC | CASSQRTSAKETQYF
. | TRBJ2-3 | TRBV6-1 | many | TGTGCCAGCAGTGGCCGCAGTAGCGGCACAGATACGCAGTATTTT | CASSGRSSGTDTQYF
. | TRBJ2-4 | TRBV12-3/TRBV12-4 | many | TGTGCCAGCAGTTTAGTGACTAAAAACATTCAGTACTTC | CASSLVTKNIQYF
. | TRBJ2-3 | TRBV5-1 | . | TGCGCCAGCAGAGGTGGGCAGCGCACAGATACGCAGTATTTT | CASRGGQRTDTQYF
. | TRBJ1-2 | TRBV2 | few | TGTGCCAGCAGTAGGGAGTATGGCTACACCTTC | CASSREYGYTF
. | TRBJ2-7 | TRBV3-1 | many | TGTGCCAGCAGCCCCCTCAAGGACGTTTCCTACGAGCAGTACTTC | CASSPLKDVSYEQYF
. | TRBJ2-1 | TRBV6-1 | . | TGTGCCAGCAGAAGGGGGGGGGCGGGTGAGCAGTTCTTC | CASRRGGAGEQFF
. | TRBJ2-1 | TRBV24-1 | many | TGTGCCACCAGTGATAAGTACGCGGGGTCCTACAATGAGCAGTTCTTC | CATSDKYAGSYNEQFF
TRBD1 | TRBJ2-1 | TRBV28 | many | TGTGCCAGCAGTTTAACCGACAGGGGGCTAGATGAGCAGTTCTTC | CASSLTDRGLDEQFF
. | TRBJ2-2 | TRBV18 | . | TGTGCCAGCCATGGGACTCGCACCGGGGAGCTGTTTTTT | CASHGTRTGELFF
TRBD2 | TRBJ2-3 | TRBV13 | many | TGTGCCAGCAGCTCTACTAGCGAAACTAGCACAGATACGCAGTATTTT | CASSSTSETSTDTQYF
TRBD1 | TRBJ1-1 | TRBV10-3 | . | TGTGCCATCAGAGAGGGACAGGGGGCAGCTGGAGCTTTCTTT | CAIREGQGAAGAFF
. | TRBJ2-3 | TRBV5-1 | . | TGCGCCAGCAGCCCAGGAGGGTGGCTTCGGACAGATACGCAGTATTTT | CASSPGGWLRTDTQYF
. | TRBJ2-5 | TRBV10-3 | . | TGTGCCATCAGTGATTCGTACAGTAAAGAGACCCAGTACTTC | CAISDSYSKETQYF
. | TRBJ1-2 | TRBV12-3/TRBV12-4 | many | TGTGCCAGCAGTTTAGTAGGGGTTCGAAATGGCTACACCTTC | CASSLVGVRNGYTF
. | TRBJ2-1 | TRBV7-3 | . | TGTGCCAGCAGCTTGACCGGCCAGGCCTTACAGTTCTTC | CASSLTGQALQFF
TRBD2 | TRBJ2-1 | TRBV5-4 | few | TGTGCCAGCAGCCCTTCTAGCGGGAGGGCTGAGGATGAGCAGTTCTTC | CASSPSSGRAEDEQFF
. | TRBJ2-3 | TRBV20-1 | . | TGCAGTGCCCCGTCAGCGGGTACAGATACGCAGTATTTT | CSAPSAGTDTQYF
. | TRBJ1-1 | TRBV27 | . | TGTGCCAGCAGTTTTTGGGTCGGGACTGAAGCTTTCTTT | CASSFWVGTEAFF
TRBD1 | TRBJ2-3 | TRBV20-1 | many | TGCAGTGCGACCGACAGGGCCAACACAGATACGCAGTATTTT | CSATDRANTDTQYF
TRBD2 | TRBJ2-1 | TRBV30 | many | TGTGCCTGGAGTTGGGGACTAGCGGGGGGGCCCGATGAGCAGTTCTTC | CAWSWGLAGGPDEQFF
. | TRBJ2-1 | TRBV6-5 | few | TGTGCCAGCAGTTCAGGGCCTCCCCACAATGAGCAGTTCTTC | CASSSGPPHNEQFF
. | TRBJ2-3 | TRBV5-1 | many | TGCGCCAGCAGCTTGTTCAGCTTCACAGATACGCAGTATTTT | CASSLFSFTDTQYF
. | TRBJ1-2 | TRBV6-5 | many | TGTGCCAGCGAGTTGGGAAGGTCCGATGGCTACACCTTC | CASELGRSDGYTF
TRBD1 | TRBJ1-2 | TRBV19 | many | TGTGCCAGTAGTATACAGGGGGCAGCCTATGGCTACACCTTC | CASSIQGAAYGYTF
. | TRBJ1-5 | TRBV2 | many | TGTGCCAGCAGGGAACTTCTCCCCGGGACCATTCAGCCCCAGCATTTT | CASRELLPGTIQPQHF
. | TRBJ2-3 | TRBV4-3 | . | TGCGCCAGCAGCCAAGATCTTCAGGGGATGACCGATACGCAGTATTTT | CASSQDLQGMTDTQYF
. | TRBJ2-1 | TRBV7-2 | . | TGTGCCAGCAGCACCTCTGGCTGCAATGAGCAGTTCTTC | CASSTSGCNEQFF
. | TRBJ2-1 | TRBV3-1 | many | TGTGCCAGCAGCCAGAGGGGGTCATACAATGAGCAGTTCTTC | CASSQRGSYNEQFF
. | TRBJ2-7 | TRBV25-1 | . | TGTGCCAGCAGTTGGGTTCCGGACGAGCAGTACTTC | CASSWVPDEQYF
. | TRBJ1-5 | TRBV12-3/TRBV12-4 | many | TGTGCCAGCAGTGGAGAATTAGGCAATCAGCCCCAGCATTTT | CASSGELGNQPQHF
TRBD1 | TRBJ1-5 | TRBV11-2 | many | TGTGCCAGCAGCTTAGTTACAGGGGCCGTTAGTCAGCCCCAGCATTTT | CASSLVTGAVSQPQHF
TRBD1 | TRBJ2-6 | TRBV5-5 | many | TGTGCCACCGGTAAGGCAGGGGGTACCTCTGGGGCCAACGTCCTGACTTTC | CATGKAGGTSGANVLTF
. | TRBJ1-5 | TRBV7-2 | many | TGTGCCAGCAGCCCTGGGGTAGATCAGCCCCAGCATTTT | CASSPGVDQPQHF
TRBD1 | TRBJ1-5 | TRBV27 | many | TGTGCCAGCAGTTCGGACAGGAATCAGCCCCAGCATTTT | CASSSDRNQPQHF
. | TRBJ2-1 | TRBV7-9 | many | TGTGCCAGCAGCAGACGCGGGACTCCCATATTGAAACCCTACAATGAGCAGTTCTTC | CASSRRGTPILKPYNEQFF
. | TRBJ2-5 | TRBV6-1 | many | TGTGCCAGCAGTGTCCCAGGTCCAACTGAGGCCGTGGAGACCCAGTACTTC | CASSVPGPTEAVETQYF
. | TRBJ2-1 | TRBV5-1 | many | TGCGCCAGCAGCTTGGGTGCGGTCCGAGACAATGAGCAGTTCTTC | CASSLGAVRDNEQFF
TRBD1 | TRBJ2-7 | TRBV19 | few | TGTGCCAGTAGTCACATCGGGACAGGGGATTACGAGCAGTACTTC | CASSHIGTGDYEQYF
. | TRBJ2-5 | TRBV6-2/TRBV6-3 | many | TGTGCCAGCACCCAGGGACCGTCGAACCAAGAGACCCAGTACTTC | CASTQGPSNQETQYF
TRBD1 | TRBJ2-3 | TRBV12-3/TRBV12-4 | many | TGTGCCAGCAGTCATACCCTTGACTCAGGGGGCCCCCGGACAGATACGCAGTATTTT | CASSHTLDSGGPRTDTQYF
. | TRBJ1-1 | TRBV9 | few | TGTGCCAGCAGCGGAGGATATTATGGGACTGAAGCTTTCTTT | CASSGGYYGTEAFF
TRBD2 | TRBJ2-1 | TRBV7-3 | many | TGTGCCAGCAGCCCAGGGACTAGCGGGTCCAATGAGCAGTTCTTC | CASSPGTSGSNEQFF
TRBD2 | TRBJ2-1 | TRBV3-1 | many | TGTGCCAGCAGCCAAGATCGACTAGCGGGAGGCGATGAGCAGTTCTTC | CASSQDRLAGGDEQFF
. | TRBJ2-7 | TRBV27 | once | TGTGCCAGCAACAACTGGGCCCTTCCCTACGAGCAGTACTTC | CASNNWALPYEQYF
TRBD1 | TRBJ1-5 | TRBV12-3/TRBV12-4 | many | TGTGCCAGCAGCCCTGGGACAGGGGGCGGGGGCAATCAGCCCCAGCATTTT | CASSPGTGGGGNQPQHF
. | TRBJ1-6 | TRBV19 | . | TGTGCCAGTAGTATGGGGCGCGGTAGGGGGAATTCACCCCTCCACTTT | CASSMGRGRGNSPLHF
TRBD2 | TRBJ2-7 | TRBV2 | . | TGTGCCAGCAGCCCTAGCGGGGGTCAGTCGCAGCAGTACTTC | CASSPSGGQSQQYF
TRBD1 | TRBJ1-1 | TRBV20-1 | . | TGCAGTGCTAGCCCCGGACAGGGTGAAGCTTTCTTT | CSASPGQGEAFF
. | TRBJ2-1 | TRBV6-5 | medium-sized | TGTGCCAGCAGTTACTCGGAAGGGCATGGGCAGTTCTTC | CASSYSEGHGQFF
. | TRBJ2-1 | TRBV6-1 | few | TGTGCCAGCAGTGAACTAGCGAGCTCCTACAATGAGCAGTTCTTC | CASSELASSYNEQFF
. | TRBJ1-2 | TRBV9 | few | TGTGCCAGCACGGACAACTATGGCTACACCTTC | CASTDNYGYTF
. | TRBJ2-1 | TRBV6-5 | many | TGTGCCAGCAGTTCCGGCGGGATAATGAATGAGCAGTTCTTC | CASSSGGIMNEQFF